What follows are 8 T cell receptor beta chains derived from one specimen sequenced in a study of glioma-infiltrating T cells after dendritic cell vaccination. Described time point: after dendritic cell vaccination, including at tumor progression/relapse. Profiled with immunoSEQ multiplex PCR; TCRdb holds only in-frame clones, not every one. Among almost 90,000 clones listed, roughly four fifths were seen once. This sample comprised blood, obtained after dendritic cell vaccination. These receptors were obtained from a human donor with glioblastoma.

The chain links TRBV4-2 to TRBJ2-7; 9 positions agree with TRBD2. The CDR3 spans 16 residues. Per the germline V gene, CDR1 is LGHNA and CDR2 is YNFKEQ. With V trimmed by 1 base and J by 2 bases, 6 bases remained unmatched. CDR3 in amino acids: CASSQGLAGLTYEQYF. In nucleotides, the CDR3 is TGTGCCAGCAGCCAAGGTCTAGCGGGGCTTACCTACGAGCAGTACTTC.

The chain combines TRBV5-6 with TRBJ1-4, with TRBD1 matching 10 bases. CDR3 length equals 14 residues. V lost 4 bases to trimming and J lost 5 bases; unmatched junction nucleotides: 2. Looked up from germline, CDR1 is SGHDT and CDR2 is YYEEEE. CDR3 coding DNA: TGTGCCAGCAGCGAGACAGGGGGCAATGAAAAACTGTTTTTT. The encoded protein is CASSETGGNEKLFF.

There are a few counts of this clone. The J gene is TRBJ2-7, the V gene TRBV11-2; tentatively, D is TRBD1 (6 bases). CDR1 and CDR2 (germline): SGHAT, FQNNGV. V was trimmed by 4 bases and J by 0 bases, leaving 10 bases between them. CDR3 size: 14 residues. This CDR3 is CASSSPTGSYEQYF. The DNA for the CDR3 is TGTGCCAGCAGCTCGCCGACAGGCTCCTACGAGCAGTACTTC. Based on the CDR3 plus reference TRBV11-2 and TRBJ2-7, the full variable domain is EAGVAQSPRYKIIEKRQSVAFWCNPISGHATLYWYQQILGQGPKLLIQFQNNGVVDDSQLPKDRFSAERLKGVDSTLKIQPAKLEDSAVYLCASSSPTGSYEQYFGPGTRLTVT.

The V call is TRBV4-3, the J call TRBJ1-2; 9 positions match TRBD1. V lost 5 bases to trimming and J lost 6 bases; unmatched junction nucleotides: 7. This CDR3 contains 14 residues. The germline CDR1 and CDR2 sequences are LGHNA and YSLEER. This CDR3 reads CASSRDREFDGYTF. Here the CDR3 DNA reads TGCGCCAGCAGCAGGGACAGGGAGTTCGATGGCTACACCTTC.

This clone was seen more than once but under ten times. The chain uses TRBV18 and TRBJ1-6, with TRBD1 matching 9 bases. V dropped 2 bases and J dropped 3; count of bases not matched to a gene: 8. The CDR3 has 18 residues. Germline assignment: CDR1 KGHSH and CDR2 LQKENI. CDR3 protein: CASSPVGDRGFYNSPLHF. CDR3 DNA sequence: TGTGCCAGCTCACCAGTGGGAGACAGGGGGTTCTATAATTCACCCCTCCACTTT.

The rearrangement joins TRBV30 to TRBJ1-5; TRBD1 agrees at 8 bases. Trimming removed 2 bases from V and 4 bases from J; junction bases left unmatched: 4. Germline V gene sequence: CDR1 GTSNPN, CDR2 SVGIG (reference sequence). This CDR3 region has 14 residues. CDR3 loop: CAWSSGQVNQPQHF. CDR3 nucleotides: TGTGCCTGGAGTTCGGGACAGGTGAATCAGCCCCAGCATTTT.

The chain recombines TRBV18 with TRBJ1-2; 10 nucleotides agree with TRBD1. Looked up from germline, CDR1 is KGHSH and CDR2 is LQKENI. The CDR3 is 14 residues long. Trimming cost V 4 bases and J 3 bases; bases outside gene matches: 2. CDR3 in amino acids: CASSQGTGDYGYTF. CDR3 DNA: TGTGCCAGCTCACAGGGGACAGGGGACTATGGCTACACCTTC.

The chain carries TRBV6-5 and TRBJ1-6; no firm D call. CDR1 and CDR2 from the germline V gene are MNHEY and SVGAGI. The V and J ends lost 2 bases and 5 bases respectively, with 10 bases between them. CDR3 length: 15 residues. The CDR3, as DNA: TGTGCCAGCAGTTACAAAGGCAGGAATAATTCACCCCTCCACTTT. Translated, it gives CASSYKGRNNSPLHF.